Sequencing of this T cell receptor (beta chain) was carried out in a study of T cell changes during pregnancy in multiple sclerosis. TCRdb keeps only in-frame clones here, not all; method: immunoSEQ multiplex PCR. Of over 45,000 clones in the sample, almost 95% were seen once. The CDR3 is made up of 14 amino acids. From germline, CDR1 is SGHTA and CDR2 FQGTGA. The V segment lost 5 bases and the J segment 2 bases; nucleotides outside the gene matches: 3. This clonotype was obtained from a female donor with multiple sclerosis, enrolled in a pregnancy study. This specimen consisted of peripheral blood, obtained in the third trimester of pregnancy. The chain combines TRBV7-3 with TRBJ2-7; 10 bases fit TRBD1. This chain's CDR3 is CASSPGQGPYEQYF. DNA for the CDR3: TGTGCCAGCAGCCCGGGACAGGGGCCCTACGAGCAGTACTTC.